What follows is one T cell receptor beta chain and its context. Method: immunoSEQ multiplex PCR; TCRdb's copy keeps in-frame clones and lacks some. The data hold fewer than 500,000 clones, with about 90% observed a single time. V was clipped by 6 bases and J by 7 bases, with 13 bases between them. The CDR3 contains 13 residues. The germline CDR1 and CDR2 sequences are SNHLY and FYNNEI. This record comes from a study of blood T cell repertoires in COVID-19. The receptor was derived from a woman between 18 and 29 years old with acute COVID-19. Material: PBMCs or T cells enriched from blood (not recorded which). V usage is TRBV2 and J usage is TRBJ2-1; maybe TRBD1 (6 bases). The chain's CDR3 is CASRGAVWNEQFF. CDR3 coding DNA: TGTGCCAGCAGGGGGGCGGTCTGGAATGAGCAGTTCTTC. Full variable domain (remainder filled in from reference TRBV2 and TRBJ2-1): EPEVTQTPSHQVTQMGQEVILRCVPISNHLYFYWYRQILGQKVEFLVSFYNNEISEKSEIFDDQFSVERPDGSNFTLKIRSTKLEDSAMYFCASRGAVWNEQFFGPGTRLTVL.